The rows below give T cell receptor beta chains drawn from one sample of a study of CD8 T cell repertoires and HIV-1 epitope variants. The repertoire was sequenced with immunoSEQ multiplex PCR; TCRdb's copy has only in-frame clones and lacks some. Of approximately 90,000 clones in the sample, roughly four fifths were seen once. The sequencing input was uncultured baseline CD8+ T cells from peripheral blood mononuclear cells (PBMCs). The receptor set was obtained from a male donor with HIV. The CDR3 runs from the conserved cysteine through the conserved F or W. The D gene is left open where the match is weak. Clone size, where shown, is once, few, many, or a class for clones that have expanded.

NA TRBJ1-5 TRBV7-6 NA CASSLGDSNQPQHF TGTGCCAGCAGCTTAGGGGATAGCAATCAGCCCCAGCATTTT
TRBD1 TRBJ1-4 TRBV2 NA CASSEWGQGEKLFF TGTGCCAGCAGTGAATGGGGACAGGGTGAAAAACTGTTTTTT
TRBD2 TRBJ2-1 TRBV27 once CASSIAGARYNEQFF TGTGCCAGCAGTATAGCGGGCGCTCGCTACAATGAGCAGTTCTTC
TRBD1 TRBJ2-5 TRBV5-1 few CASSRDSQETQYF TGCGCCAGCAGCCGGGACAGCCAAGAGACCCAGTACTTC
TRBD2 TRBJ2-7 TRBV6-5 NA CASSSRLAPYEQYF TGTGCCAGCAGTTCAAGACTAGCGCCCTACGAGCAGTACTTC
NA TRBJ1-2 TRBV2 few CASSELGAGGYTF TGTGCCAGCAGTGAATTGGGGGCTGGTGGCTACACCTTC
NA TRBJ2-3 TRBV15 NA CATSRVQGQADTQYF TGTGCCACCAGCAGAGTTCAGGGGCAGGCAGATACGCAGTATTTT
TRBD1 TRBJ1-2 TRBV6-5 NA CASTGDRGGGGYTF TGTGCCAGCACTGGGGACAGGGGGGGTGGTGGCTACACCTTC
NA TRBJ1-2 TRBV7-2 NA CASSITSGTALANYGYTF TGTGCCAGCAGCATAACTTCCGGGACGGCTTTAGCTAACTATGGCTACACCTTC
NA TRBJ1-2 TRBV27 few CASSASDSRYGYTF TGTGCCAGCAGTGCATCGGACAGTCGTTATGGCTACACCTTC
NA TRBJ1-2 TRBV30 NA CAWSVRGTGNYGYTF TGTGCCTGGAGTGTACGAGGAACAGGGAACTATGGCTACACCTTC
TRBD1 TRBJ1-2 TRBV7-9 NA CASSLALTGDLYGYTF TGTGCCAGCAGCTTAGCCCTAACAGGGGACCTCTATGGCTACACCTTC
NA TRBJ1-1 TRBV7-2 NA CASSSPGSNTEAFF TGTGCCAGCAGCTCGCCGGGCTCGAACACTGAAGCTTTCTTT
TRBD1 TRBJ1-5 TRBV29-1 NA CSVSFGTGGNQPQHF TGCAGCGTATCCTTCGGGACAGGGGGGAATCAGCCCCAGCATTTT
NA TRBJ2-7 TRBV28 NA CASRTGTPTYEQYF TGTGCCAGCAGAACTGGGACACCGACCTACGAGCAGTACTTC
NA TRBJ2-1 TRBV29-1 NA CSVEDLQDSYNEQFF TGCAGCGTTGAAGATCTCCAGGATTCCTACAATGAGCAGTTCTTC